The sequence of this TCR beta chain was determined in a study of T-cell memory formation after mild COVID-19. After removal of 6 bases from V and 4 bases from J, the junction contained 20 bases not matched to a gene. The CDR3 has 18 residues. MiXCR, applied by TCRdb to the 5' RACE reads, yields one record per CDR3 protein. Altogether under 200,000 distinct CDR3 sequences are present, roughly 30% being singletons, with the ten largest covering 12%. This clonotype was sampled from an adult woman who had mild COVID-19 (a few samples of this study predate the infection). Cell type and time point are not known. V gene TRBV12-3 or TRBV12-4 combines with J gene TRBJ2-5; 7 bases line up with TRBD1. Sequenced: PBMCs or a T cell subset sorted from them (not recorded which). CDR3: CASRHGWTSEGARETQYF. Here the CDR3 DNA reads TGTGCCAGCAGACATGGATGGACGAGTGAGGGGGCCCGAGAGACCCAGTACTTC.